These 29 T cell receptor beta chains originate from one sample sequenced in a study of blood T cell repertoires in COVID-19. Method: immunoSEQ multiplex PCR; TCRdb's copy keeps in-frame clones and lacks some. The sample yields 150,000 to 250,000 clones, 94% seen once. Sequenced material: peripheral blood. The receptors derive from a man aged 25 to 40 with COVID-19, enrolled during active disease.

The J gene is TRBJ2-4, the V gene TRBV29-1, with 11 bases that match TRBD1. The V segment lost 7 bases and the J segment 10 bases; nucleotides outside the gene matches: 3. This CDR3 has 11 residues. In germline, CDR1 is SQVTM, CDR2 ANQGSEA. CDR3 in amino acids: CSARDRGIQYF. CDR3 nucleotides: TGCAGCGCTAGGGACAGGGGGATTCAGTACTTC.

This rearrangement joins TRBV5-6 to TRBJ2-3; possible D gene TRBD1, 6 bases. Trimming pared 0 bases from V and 5 bases from J, leaving 10 bases between. Germline V gives CDR1 SGHDT, CDR2 YYEEEE. The CDR3 sequence is 14 residues long. CDR3 region: CASSLGGPQDTQYF. The DNA of the CDR3 is TGTGCCAGCAGCTTGGGGGGGCCGCAAGATACGCAGTATTTT.

This rearrangement joins TRBV13 to TRBJ2-1, with 7 bases that match TRBD2. The CDR3 has 17 amino acids. The ends lost 5 bases at V and 0 bases at J; junction bases unmatched: 10. Germline V lookup: CDR1 PRHDT, CDR2 FYEKMQ (reference sequence). The CDR3 is CASSPWGGDSSYNEQFF. CDR3 in DNA: TGTGCCAGCAGCCCCTGGGGGGGTGATAGCTCCTACAATGAGCAGTTCTTC.

The chain employs TRBV6-1 and TRBJ1-1; perhaps TRBD1 as D (6 bases). CDR3 length: 15 amino acids. The germline V gene encodes CDR1 MNHNS and CDR2 SASEGT. V shed 3 bases and J shed 5 bases, with 16 bases lying between them. The CDR3 loop is CASSESLRGKTEAFF. The CDR3, as DNA: TGTGCCAGCAGTGAGTCATTGAGGGGGAAAACTGAAGCTTTCTTT.

The chain couples TRBV5-1 to TRBJ1-3, with D uncertain. The germline V gene encodes CDR1 SGHRS and CDR2 YFSETQ. V was clipped by 4 bases and J by 4 bases, with 15 bases between them. CDR3 length: 15 residues. Written as DNA, the CDR3 is TGCGCCAGCAGCCCGGCGGGTGACCTGGGAAACACCATATATTTT. Translation gives CASSPAGDLGNTIYF.

The chain links TRBV7-2 to TRBJ1-4; 9 nucleotides agree with TRBD1. Per the germline V gene, CDR1 is SGHTA and CDR2 is FQGNSA. The CDR3 contains 15 residues. V was pared by 3 bases and J by 4 bases, with 3 bases of the junction left unmatched. The CDR3 DNA is TGTGCCAGCAGCTTCGGGACAGGGATTAATGAAAAACTGTTTTTT. Protein sequence: CASSFGTGINEKLFF.

CDR3 region: CASSYSLGARDGYTF. DNA of the CDR3: TGTGCCAGCAGTTACTCGCTGGGGGCGAGGGATGGCTACACCTTC. This chain links TRBV6-2 or TRBV6-3 with TRBJ1-2; D is possibly TRBD1 (6 bases). The CDR3 covers 15 residues. V was clipped by 0 bases and J by 6 bases, with 14 bases between them. Germline V lookup: CDR1 MNHEY, CDR2 SVGEGT.

The chain joins TRBV4-1 to TRBJ1-1, with 9 positions matching TRBD1. J gave up 4 bases and V 4 bases, and 7 bases lay outside the gene matches. Germline loops: CDR1 MGHRA, CDR2 YSYEKL. This CDR3 region has 15 residues. The CDR3 sequence: CASSRLQGAGTEAFF. Here the CDR3 DNA reads TGCGCCAGCAGCCGACTACAGGGGGCTGGCACTGAAGCTTTCTTT.

This chain uses TRBV13 with TRBJ2-7, with D perhaps matching TRBD1 (5 bases). The V end was cut by 0 bases, the J end by 7 bases, with 10 bases between. The CDR3 is 13 residues long. Germline CDR1 is PRHDT and CDR2 is FYEKMQ (reference sequence). CDR3 residues: CASSLGSGQEQYF. The CDR3 DNA is TGTGCCAGCAGCTTAGGCTCAGGGCAAGAGCAGTACTTC.

The chain employs TRBV7-9 and TRBJ1-1; tentative D call: TRBD1 (6 bases). CDR1 SEHNR and CDR2 FQNEAQ come from the germline V gene (reference sequence). V shed 5 bases and J shed 11 bases, with 18 bases lying between them. The CDR3 covers 13 residues. CDR3 sequence: CASSAHRDVQAFF. The CDR3 DNA is TGTGCCAGCAGCGCACACAGGGACGTTCAGGCTTTCTTT.

The genes are TRBV27 and TRBJ1-6; weak D call: TRBD1 (5 bases). V was clipped by 7 bases and J by 4 bases, with 17 bases between them. The CDR3 is made up of 16 amino acids. Germline V gives CDR1 MNHEY, CDR2 SMNVEV (reference sequence). The CDR3 region is CASTLSGGVYNSPLHF. CDR3 nucleotides: TGTGCCAGCACCCTCTCTGGAGGGGTTTATAATTCACCCCTCCACTTT.

J is TRBJ2-5 and V is TRBV5-4; 8 nucleotides line up with TRBD1. The CDR3 length is 14 residues. Trimming removed 4 bases from V and 2 bases from J; junction bases left unmatched: 4. Looked up from germline, CDR1 is SGHNT and CDR2 is YYREEE (reference sequence). CDR3 nucleotides: TGTGCCAGCAGCCCACGGACAGGGCAAGAGACCCAGTACTTC. It specifies CASSPRTGQETQYF.

This clone appeared a single time. The chain uses TRBV7-9 and TRBJ2-7; 11 positions match TRBD1. J gave up 5 bases and V 0 bases, and 3 bases lay outside the gene matches. The CDR3 runs to 15 residues. Germline CDR1 reads SEHNR; CDR2 reads FQNEAQ (reference sequence). The CDR3: CASSLADRGLHEQYF. In DNA form, the CDR3 reads TGTGCCAGCAGCTTAGCGGACAGGGGGCTCCACGAGCAGTACTTC.

The chain carries TRBV10-1 and TRBJ1-3; D ambiguous. Per germline, CDR1 WNHNN and CDR2 SYGVQD (reference sequence). V lost 0 bases and J 0 bases, leaving 9 bases between the germline ends. The CDR3 has 16 residues. The CDR3 spells CASSESWRLSGNTIYF. The CDR3 coding sequence is TGCGCCAGCAGTGAGTCGTGGCGGCTCTCTGGAAACACCATATATTTT.

The chain carries TRBV10-2 and TRBJ2-1; TRBD2 agrees at 10 bases. The J segment lost 6 bases and the V segment lost 8 bases, leaving 10 bases of the junction unmatched. Germline V gives CDR1 WSHSY, CDR2 SAAADI. This CDR3 contains 15 residues. The CDR3 DNA reads as TGCGCCAGCGGGGGGCGGACTAGCGGTCTCAATGAGCAGTTCTTC. This codes for CASGGRTSGLNEQFF.

This clone occurred once. The chain has TRBV7-6 and TRBJ1-5, with D hard to call. This CDR3 is built from 14 residues. V was shortened by 5 bases and J by 1 base, with 9 bases between the two germline ends. Germline V gene lookup returns CDR1 SGHVS and CDR2 FNYEAQ. CDR3 bases: TGTGCCAGCAGCCCCACAGAGAGCAATCAGCCCCAGCATTTT. Residues: CASSPTESNQPQHF.

In its sample, this clone was seen once. V usage is TRBV18 and J usage is TRBJ2-2; 7 nucleotides align to TRBD1. V dropped 1 base and J dropped 0; count of bases not matched to a gene: 2. Germline V CDR1 and CDR2: KGHSH, LQKENI. This CDR3 comprises 16 residues. CDR3 protein: CASSPRGTANTGELFF. The CDR3 nucleotides are TGTGCCAGCTCACCACGAGGGACAGCGAACACCGGGGAGCTGTTTTTT.

The table lists this clone with a few counts. The chain combines TRBV6-1 with TRBJ1-6; the match to TRBD1 covers 8 bases. Per germline, CDR1 MNHNS and CDR2 SASEGT. Trimming removed 2 bases from V and 7 bases from J; junction bases left unmatched: 4. The CDR3 is made up of 15 amino acids. The CDR3 nucleotides read TGTGCCAGCAGTGAATCCCGACAGGGGAATTCACCCCTCCACTTT. This codes for CASSESRQGNSPLHF.

This chain uses TRBV7-9 with TRBJ1-1; tentatively, D is TRBD1 (6 bases). CDR3 size: 11 residues. From germline, CDR1 is SEHNR and CDR2 FQNEAQ (reference sequence). Trimming cost V 6 bases and J 6 bases, with 8 bases left between them. CDR3 loop: CASSRTAEAFF. The CDR3 DNA is TGTGCCAGCAGTCGGACAGCTGAAGCTTTCTTT.

Concerning this clone itself: Germline and junction disagree at one end, which may indicate a read error. Here the CDR3 reads CASSYSAENAKLFF. The CDR3 DNA follows: TGTGCCAGCAGTTACTCGGCGGAAAATGCAAAACTGTTTTTT. The gene calls are TRBV6-5 and TRBJ1-4; D gene ambiguous. The germline gives CDR1 MNHEY, CDR2 SVGAGI. The CDR3 has 14 amino acids.

CDR3 sequence reads: CASSQDSGVPGEAFF. In DNA, the CDR3 is TGCGCCAGCAGCCAAGATTCGGGGGTGCCTGGTGAAGCTTTCTTT. The chain links TRBV4-1 to TRBJ1-1, with D perhaps matching TRBD1 (5 bases). The CDR3 is 15 residues long. Trimming removed 0 bases from V and 7 bases from J, with 15 bases in between. Germline values: CDR1 MGHRA, CDR2 YSYEKL.

The chain links TRBV11-3 to TRBJ2-2, with 8 bases fitting TRBD1. Unmatched junction bases numbered 11, after V lost 1 base and J lost 4 bases. The CDR3 spans 18 residues. CDR1 and CDR2 (germline): SGHNT, YENEEA. CDR3 sequence (DNA): TGTGCCAGCAGCTTAGGTCTCGGCAGGGGGCATAGCACCGGGGAGCTGTTTTTT. This encodes CASSLGLGRGHSTGELFF.

V and J are TRBV14 and TRBJ1-6; 7 nucleotides line up with TRBD1. Trimming took 0 bases from V and 4 from J; bases not matched to a gene: 3. CDR1 is SGHDN, CDR2 FVKESK, per germline. The CDR3 sequence is 16 residues long. In DNA form, the CDR3 reads TGTGCCAGCAGCCAAGATTCGGGACAGTATAATTCACCCCTCCACTTT. It specifies CASSQDSGQYNSPLHF.

The chain combines TRBV5-4 with TRBJ2-4, with D unresolved. The CDR3 contains 14 residues. From germline, CDR1 is SGHNT and CDR2 YYREEE (reference sequence). Trimming took 0 bases from V and 0 from J, leaving 4 bases between them. In nucleotides, the CDR3 is TGTGCCAGCAGCTTGGAGCTAGCCAAAAACATTCAGTACTTC. It specifies CASSLELAKNIQYF.

The J gene is TRBJ1-2, the V gene TRBV6-1; D remains unclear. Trimming took off 2 bases at V and 8 bases at J, with 6 bases between the two ends. This CDR3 is 11 amino acids long. Germline lookup yields CDR1 MNHNS and CDR2 SASEGT. The CDR3 here is CASSESFGYTF. The CDR3 DNA sequence: TGTGCCAGCAGTGAATCCTTCGGCTACACCTTC.

This chain uses TRBV11-2 with TRBJ1-6, with 9 bases fitting TRBD1. V lost 5 bases to trimming and J lost 7 bases; unmatched junction nucleotides: 6. This CDR3 has 15 amino acids. Germline lookup yields CDR1 SGHAT and CDR2 FQNNGV. As DNA, the CDR3 is TGTGCCAGCAGCCTACTCGGGACAGGGAATTCACCCCTCCACTTT. Protein product: CASSLLGTGNSPLHF.

The chain links TRBV7-2 to TRBJ2-7, with 8 nucleotides matching TRBD1. Trimming at V came to 1 base and at J to 6 bases, leaving 8 bases not matched to a gene. This CDR3 is 15 amino acids long. Germline CDR1 and CDR2: SGHTA and FQGNSA. The CDR3 protein is CASSLGAGGRSEQYF. The DNA for the CDR3 is TGTGCCAGCAGCTTAGGTGCAGGGGGCAGGTCCGAGCAGTACTTC. The variable domain in full, with the rest retrieved from reference TRBV7-2 and TRBJ2-7, is GAGVSQSPSNKVTEKGKDVELRCDPISGHTALYWYRQSLGQGLEFLIYFQGNSAPDKSGLPSDRFSAERTGGSVSTLTIQRTQQEDSAVYLCASSLGAGGRSEQYFGPGTRLTVT.

V gene TRBV6-5 combines with J gene TRBJ2-3; TRBD2 agrees at 12 bases. Per the germline V gene, CDR1 is MNHEY and CDR2 is SVGAGI. This CDR3 has 13 amino acids. J gave up 6 bases and V 10 bases, and 5 bases lay outside the gene matches. CDR3 coding DNA: TGTGCCACAACTAGCGGGGGGCGGGATACGCAGTATTTT. As protein: CATTSGGRDTQYF.

The chain carries TRBV25-1 and TRBJ1-2, with a possible D match to TRBD1 (5 bases). The CDR3 covers 13 residues. Deletions cut 5 bases from V and 6 bases from J, with 13 bases between. Germline CDR1 and CDR2: MGHDK and SYGVNS. CDR3 loop: CASSPRAGDGYTF. Written as DNA, the CDR3 is TGTGCCAGCAGTCCCAGGGCAGGAGATGGCTACACCTTC.